A single sample gave rise to the 13 T cell receptor beta chains below, sequenced in a study of cytomegalovirus exposure and HLA in healthy donors. 13 Jbeta primers and 60 Vbeta primers were used for the PCR. Measured with immunoSEQ multiplex PCR; TCRdb has only the in-frame clones, and not every one. Its clone listing holds approximately 110,000 clones. The specimen was PBMCs. These TCRs come from a man aged 18 to 29 in good health and CMV-seronegative.

This chain uses TRBV28 with TRBJ2-7, with 11 bases identical to TRBD1. After removal of 4 bases from V and 6 bases from J, the junction contained 11 bases not matched to a gene. Germline CDR1 MDHEN, CDR2 SYDVKM. The CDR3 has 16 amino acids. The CDR3 spells CASSSFTTGTGGEQYF. The CDR3 bases are TGTGCCAGCAGTTCCTTTACGACCGGGACAGGGGGCGAGCAGTACTTC.

The chain combines TRBV19 with TRBJ1-2; D uncertain. V was pared by 5 bases and J by 8 bases, with 15 bases between. Germline V gene lookup returns CDR1 LNHDA and CDR2 SQIVND (reference sequence). The CDR3 is 13 amino acids. For the CDR3, the DNA is TGTGCCAGTAGTTGGAACAGTATGTCCGGCTACACCTTC. Protein product: CASSWNSMSGYTF.

V and J are TRBV5-1 and TRBJ2-7; 7 bases align to TRBD1. J was trimmed by 3 bases and V by 0 bases; bases with no gene match: 12. CDR3 length: 17 residues. CDR1 and CDR2 from the germline V gene are SGHRS and YFSETQ. CDR3 bases: TGCGCCAGCAGCTTGGTGGCTACCGGGACAGTTCACTACGAGCAGTACTTC. It encodes CASSLVATGTVHYEQYF. Full variable domain (remainder filled in from reference TRBV5-1 and TRBJ2-7): KAGVTQTPRYLIKTRGQQVTLSCSPISGHRSVSWYQQTPGQGLQFLFEYFSETQRNKGNFPGRFSGRQFSNSRSEMNVSTLELGDSALYLCASSLVATGTVHYEQYFGPGTRLTVT.

This chain joins TRBV28 and TRBJ1-1; TRBD1 matches 9 bases. J was trimmed by 0 bases and V by 7 bases; bases with no gene match: 9. The CDR3 length is 16 residues. Germline CDR1 MDHEN, CDR2 SYDVKM. DNA for the CDR3: TGTGCCAGCAACATTAAAAGGACAGGGGTGAACACTGAAGCTTTCTTT. Its translation: CASNIKRTGVNTEAFF. The full variable domain, in which reference TRBV28 and TRBJ1-1 provide the parts outside the CDR3, is DVKVTQSSRYLVKRTGEKVFLECVQDMDHENMFWYRQDPGLGLRLIYFSYDVKMKEKGDIPEGYSVSREKKERFSLILESASTNQTSMYLCASNIKRTGVNTEAFFGQGTRLTVV.

V usage is TRBV6-5 and J usage is TRBJ1-5; 9 nucleotides line up with TRBD1. The CDR3 loop spans 15 amino acids. Germline CDR1 is MNHEY and CDR2 is SVGAGI. The V gene end was trimmed by 5 bases and the J gene end by 4 bases; junction bases not matched to a gene: 6. CDR3 residues: CASSRGQGKNQPQHF. The CDR3 DNA sequence: TGTGCCAGCAGTCGGGGACAGGGCAAGAATCAGCCCCAGCATTTT.

The chain is built from TRBV15 and TRBJ2-7, with 9 bases that match TRBD2. Trimming at V came to 4 bases and at J to 3 bases, leaving 10 bases not matched to a gene. The germline V gene has CDR1 LNHNV and CDR2 YYDKDF (reference sequence). The CDR3 covers 16 residues. CDR3 sequence reads: CATSMEFKRGVYEQYF. CDR3 nucleotide sequence: TGTGCCACCAGCATGGAGTTCAAGCGGGGGGTCTACGAGCAGTACTTC.

The chain combines TRBV6-4 with TRBJ1-5, with D hard to call. Germline V CDR1 and CDR2: MRHNA, SNTAGT. The CDR3 spans 13 residues. Trimming cost V 3 bases and J 5 bases, with 8 bases left between them. The CDR3 DNA is TGTGCCAGCAGTGAGACATCCTATCAGCCCCAGCATTTT. Translating gives CASSETSYQPQHF.

The chain combines TRBV4-1 with TRBJ2-7; 10 bases align to TRBD2. The CDR3 length is 16 residues. Germline V CDR1 and CDR2: MGHRA, YSYEKL. The V segment lost 3 bases and the J segment 4 bases; nucleotides outside the gene matches: 9. The chain's CDR3 is CASSQRIGTSDYEQYF. In DNA, the CDR3 is TGCGCCAGCAGCCAGAGGATCGGGACTAGCGATTACGAGCAGTACTTC.

The chain is built from TRBV10-1 and TRBJ1-1; 8 bases match TRBD1. The germline V gene has CDR1 WNHNN and CDR2 SYGVQD (reference sequence). CDR3 length equals 13 residues. Trimming cost V 6 bases and J 4 bases; bases outside gene matches: 4. The CDR3 here is CASRGQGGTEAFF. The CDR3, as DNA: TGCGCCAGCAGAGGACAGGGAGGCACTGAAGCTTTCTTT.

The chain recombines TRBV5-1 with TRBJ2-2; D may be TRBD2 (5 bases). Germline values: CDR1 SGHRS, CDR2 YFSETQ. Trimming shortened V by 3 bases and J by 5 bases, and 17 bases separated the two germline ends. This CDR3 comprises 16 residues. The CDR3 DNA is TGCGCCAGCAGCTGGATTGCTACCCCGGGGACCGGGGAGCTGTTTTTT. This sequence encodes CASSWIATPGTGELFF.

The chain has TRBV25-1 and TRBJ1-6, with 7 bases matching TRBD1. In germline, CDR1 is MGHDK, CDR2 SYGVNS. The CDR3 length is 15 residues. Germline trimming cut 5 bases from V and 8 bases from J; bases unmatched to any gene: 9. The CDR3 DNA is TGTGCCAGCAGTCAAAGGACAGGATCCCATTCACCCCTCCACTTT. Protein: CASSQRTGSHSPLHF.

V usage is TRBV10-3 and J usage is TRBJ2-1; 9 bases fit TRBD2. CDR1 ENHRY and CDR2 SYGVKD come from the germline V gene. The CDR3 is 14 residues long. Trimming at V came to 7 bases and at J to 8 bases, leaving 9 bases not matched to a gene. In DNA, the CDR3 is TGTGCCATCAAGTCGGAGCGGGGGGTTTATGAGCAGTTCTTC. This codes for CAIKSERGVYEQFF.

The V call is TRBV5-1, the J call TRBJ1-1; D may be TRBD1 (6 bases). The CDR3 is made up of 15 amino acids. The germline CDR1 and CDR2 sequences are SGHRS and YFSETQ. The germline V and J ends were trimmed by 1 base and 5 bases, with 15 bases remaining between them. CDR3 amino acids: CASSLRVGAGTEAFF. CDR3 sequence (DNA): TGCGCCAGCAGCTTGAGAGTGGGGGCAGGGACTGAAGCTTTCTTT.